Listed below are T cell receptor beta chains from one sample, sequenced in a study of blood T cell repertoires in COVID-19. The assay was immunoSEQ multiplex PCR, and TCRdb's table has in-frame clones only and misses some. The repertoire holds roughly 290,000 clones, with around nine tenths as singletons. The specimen sequenced was peripheral blood. All receptors come from a woman younger than 45 with COVID-19, enrolled during active disease. Both conserved end residues are part of each CDR3. A D gene is named only where the DNA matches it firmly. Not every row has a clone size; where given, it reads once, few, many or a size class.

v_call: TRBV7-9; d_call: TRBD1; j_call: TRBJ1-4; clone_size: NA; cdr3_nt: TGTGCCAGCAGCTTAGACTGGACAGGCCGGGAAAAACTGTTTTTT; cdr3_aa: CASSLDWTGREKLFF
v_call: TRBV28; d_call: TRBD1; j_call: TRBJ1-2; clone_size: NA; cdr3_nt: TGTGCCAGCAGAGAGGACAGGGCTGGCTACACCTTC; cdr3_aa: CASREDRAGYTF
v_call: TRBV30; d_call: TRBD1; j_call: TRBJ1-4; clone_size: NA; cdr3_nt: TGTGCCTGGAGTCCCGGGACAGGGGTTGAAAAACTGTTTTTT; cdr3_aa: CAWSPGTGVEKLFF
v_call: TRBV28; d_call: NA; j_call: TRBJ2-7; clone_size: NA; cdr3_nt: TGTGCCAGCAGTACGGGATTAAGGTCCGAGCAGTACTTC; cdr3_aa: CASSTGLRSEQYF
v_call: TRBV5-5; d_call: NA; j_call: TRBJ1-1; clone_size: NA; cdr3_nt: TGTGCCAGCAGCTTGTTCCGTCAGGTCACTGAAGCTTTCTTT; cdr3_aa: CASSLFRQVTEAFF
v_call: TRBV4-1; d_call: NA; j_call: TRBJ1-6; clone_size: NA; cdr3_nt: TGCGCCAGCAGCCTCATTACTTATTCACCCCTCCACTTT; cdr3_aa: CASSLITYSPLHF
v_call: TRBV19; d_call: NA; j_call: TRBJ2-7; clone_size: NA; cdr3_nt: TGTGCCAGTAGTCAAGAGGGATTTGTGGACGAGCAGTACTTC; cdr3_aa: CASSQEGFVDEQYF
v_call: TRBV9; d_call: NA; j_call: TRBJ2-3; clone_size: NA; cdr3_nt: TGTGCCAGCAGCGAGGGTCGGACTGAGAGGGATACGCAGTATTTT; cdr3_aa: CASSEGRTERDTQYF
v_call: TRBV6-6; d_call: NA; j_call: TRBJ1-1; clone_size: NA; cdr3_nt: TGTGCCAGCAGTTTGGACGGGAGCCGTACCACTGAAGCTTTCTTT; cdr3_aa: CASSLDGSRTTEAFF
v_call: TRBV6-5; d_call: TRBD1; j_call: TRBJ2-4; clone_size: NA; cdr3_nt: TGTGCCAGCTCTGCCGGGACAGGTTATACTCAGTACTTC; cdr3_aa: CASSAGTGYTQYF
v_call: TRBV10-3; d_call: TRBD2; j_call: TRBJ2-1; clone_size: NA; cdr3_nt: TGTGCCATCACCTCGGACAGCTCCGGGACTAGCGGGAGAGATGAGCAGTTCTTC; cdr3_aa: CAITSDSSGTSGRDEQFF
v_call: TRBV7-3; d_call: TRBD1; j_call: TRBJ2-7; clone_size: NA; cdr3_nt: TGTGCCAGCAGTTTGTCCGGGACAGGTGACCCCGAGCAGTACTTC; cdr3_aa: CASSLSGTGDPEQYF
v_call: TRBV11-2; d_call: TRBD2; j_call: TRBJ2-1; clone_size: NA; cdr3_nt: TGTGCCAGCAGCTTTGGGACTAGCGGGAGTATTGAGCAGTTCTTC; cdr3_aa: CASSFGTSGSIEQFF
v_call: TRBV18; d_call: TRBD2; j_call: TRBJ2-7; clone_size: NA; cdr3_nt: TGTGCCAGCTCACCCAGGGCTAGCGGATACGAGCAGTACTTC; cdr3_aa: CASSPRASGYEQYF
v_call: TRBV6-6; d_call: TRBD2; j_call: TRBJ2-7; clone_size: NA; cdr3_nt: TGTGCCAGCAGTATCTTCAGCGGGAAATCCTACGAGCAGTACTTC; cdr3_aa: CASSIFSGKSYEQYF
v_call: TRBV2; d_call: NA; j_call: TRBJ2-2; clone_size: NA; cdr3_nt: TGTGCCAGCAGTGGAGGCAGAAACACCGGGGAGCTGTTTTTT; cdr3_aa: CASSGGRNTGELFF
v_call: TRBV28; d_call: NA; j_call: TRBJ1-2; clone_size: NA; cdr3_nt: TGTGCCAGCAGTCCCCCCCCCGTGGGGGGGCTCTCATATGGCTACACCTTC; cdr3_aa: CASSPPPVGGLSYGYTF
v_call: TRBV27; d_call: NA; j_call: TRBJ1-1; clone_size: NA; cdr3_nt: TGTGCCAGCAGTACCATCGCCGGGACAATCATGAACACTGAAGCTTTCTTT; cdr3_aa: CASSTIAGTIMNTEAFF
v_call: TRBV14; d_call: TRBD1; j_call: TRBJ1-6; clone_size: NA; cdr3_nt: TGTGCCAGCCGGGGACAGCTCTATAATTCACCCCTCCACTTT; cdr3_aa: CASRGQLYNSPLHF
v_call: TRBV19; d_call: NA; j_call: TRBJ2-7; clone_size: NA; cdr3_nt: TGTGCCAGTAGTATTGCCTCAGGGGGGTCCCTACCCTACGAGCAGTACTTC; cdr3_aa: CASSIASGGSLPYEQYF
v_call: TRBV5-5; d_call: TRBD2; j_call: TRBJ2-4; clone_size: NA; cdr3_nt: TGTGCCAGCAGCTTGGCCGTTGGGGCGGGAGAAAACATTCAGTACTTC; cdr3_aa: CASSLAVGAGENIQYF
v_call: TRBV2; d_call: TRBD1; j_call: TRBJ1-2; clone_size: NA; cdr3_nt: TGTGCCAGCAGTGGGGACAGCAAAGATGGCTACACCTTC; cdr3_aa: CASSGDSKDGYTF
v_call: TRBV19; d_call: NA; j_call: TRBJ2-1; clone_size: NA; cdr3_nt: TGTGCCAGTAGTATTTCGGGGAGCTCCTACAATGAGCAGTTCTTC; cdr3_aa: CASSISGSSYNEQFF
v_call: TRBV30; d_call: TRBD2; j_call: TRBJ2-5; clone_size: NA; cdr3_nt: TGTGCCTGGAGTGTACGAGCGGGAGGGGGGACCCAGTACTTC; cdr3_aa: CAWSVRAGGGTQYF
v_call: TRBV2; d_call: NA; j_call: TRBJ1-5; clone_size: NA; cdr3_nt: TGTGCCAGCAGTGAGGAGGGCGTCAGCAATCAGCCCCAGCATTTT; cdr3_aa: CASSEEGVSNQPQHF
v_call: TRBV30; d_call: TRBD1; j_call: TRBJ2-3; clone_size: NA; cdr3_nt: TGTGCCTGGAGTCCCGGGACAGCAGTCACAGATACGCAGTATTTT; cdr3_aa: CAWSPGTAVTDTQYF
v_call: TRBV3-1/TRBV3-2; d_call: NA; j_call: TRBJ2-3; clone_size: NA; cdr3_nt: TGTGCCAGCAGCCAGCTCCTGGGGGCTAGCCTTGCTAGCACAGATACGCAGTATTTT; cdr3_aa: CASSQLLGASLASTDTQYF
v_call: TRBV2; d_call: TRBD1; j_call: TRBJ1-6; clone_size: NA; cdr3_nt: TGTGCCAGCAGCGTACAGGGGTCCAGTTCACCCCTCCACTTT; cdr3_aa: CASSVQGSSSPLHF
v_call: TRBV18; d_call: NA; j_call: TRBJ2-7; clone_size: NA; cdr3_nt: TGTGCCAGCTCACCACTGGGCAGGGGGGAAGGCGAGCAGTACTTC; cdr3_aa: CASSPLGRGEGEQYF
v_call: TRBV28; d_call: NA; j_call: TRBJ1-3; clone_size: NA; cdr3_nt: TGTGCTACAAGGCCCCCCTTGGGGGGAGCTGGAAACACCATATATTTT; cdr3_aa: CATRPPLGGAGNTIYF
v_call: TRBV11-2; d_call: NA; j_call: TRBJ2-1; clone_size: NA; cdr3_nt: TGTGCCAGCAGCCCGACGGCTAGGTGGGAGATGTTCTTC; cdr3_aa: CASSPTARWEMFF
v_call: TRBV6-5; d_call: NA; j_call: TRBJ2-1; clone_size: once; cdr3_nt: TGTGCCAGCAGCAGGTCGGGGGATCGGAATGAGCAGTTCTTC; cdr3_aa: CASSRSGDRNEQFF
v_call: TRBV21-1; d_call: NA; j_call: TRBJ2-5; clone_size: once; cdr3_nt: TGTGCCAGCAGCAAAGAGGATAGCGGGAGGCGGCAAGAGACCCAGTACTTC; cdr3_aa: CASSKEDSGRRQETQYF
v_call: TRBV19; d_call: TRBD2; j_call: TRBJ2-2; clone_size: NA; cdr3_nt: TGTGCCAGTGACCTAGCGGGAGAGACCGGGGAGCTGTTTTTT; cdr3_aa: CASDLAGETGELFF
v_call: TRBV12-3/TRBV12-4; d_call: NA; j_call: TRBJ1-1; clone_size: once; cdr3_nt: TGTGCCAGCAGTTTCCGAGCTACTGAAGCTTTCTTT; cdr3_aa: CASSFRATEAFF
v_call: TRBV7-6; d_call: TRBD2; j_call: TRBJ2-5; clone_size: NA; cdr3_nt: TGTGCCAGCAGCTTAGGACTAGCGGGAAGTGAAGAGACCCAGTACTTC; cdr3_aa: CASSLGLAGSEETQYF
v_call: TRBV7-2; d_call: NA; j_call: TRBJ2-5; clone_size: NA; cdr3_nt: TGTGCCAGCAGGAGAGGGGGGGGAGAGACCCAGTACTTC; cdr3_aa: CASRRGGGETQYF
v_call: TRBV28; d_call: NA; j_call: TRBJ1-6; clone_size: NA; cdr3_nt: TGTGCCAGCAATTCTTTTTCTCAGGGGTTGGGTAATTCACCCCTCCACTTT; cdr3_aa: CASNSFSQGLGNSPLHF
v_call: TRBV4-1; d_call: TRBD1; j_call: TRBJ1-5; clone_size: NA; cdr3_nt: TGCGCCAGCAGCAACCGGGACAGAAATCAGCCCCAGCATTTT; cdr3_aa: CASSNRDRNQPQHF
v_call: TRBV5-1; d_call: TRBD1; j_call: TRBJ2-5; clone_size: NA; cdr3_nt: TGCGCCAGCAGCCCTACAGGGGGCCAAGAGACCCAGTACTTC; cdr3_aa: CASSPTGGQETQYF
v_call: TRBV6-6; d_call: TRBD1; j_call: TRBJ2-7; clone_size: NA; cdr3_nt: TGTGCCAGCAGTTACCCGGACAGGGGGCGCGAGCAGTACTTC; cdr3_aa: CASSYPDRGREQYF
v_call: TRBV7-3; d_call: NA; j_call: TRBJ2-1; clone_size: NA; cdr3_nt: TGTGCCAGCAGCCGAATAGGACGGGAGAGTGAGCAGTTCTTC; cdr3_aa: CASSRIGRESEQFF
v_call: TRBV4-3; d_call: TRBD2; j_call: TRBJ2-1; clone_size: NA; cdr3_nt: TGCGCCAGCAGCCAACAACTCCTAGCGGGAGGTAGAGATGAGCAGTTCTTC; cdr3_aa: CASSQQLLAGGRDEQFF
v_call: TRBV30; d_call: TRBD2; j_call: TRBJ2-7; clone_size: NA; cdr3_nt: TGTGCCTGGAGTGTTGGGACTAGCTTAACCTACGAGCAGTACTTC; cdr3_aa: CAWSVGTSLTYEQYF
v_call: TRBV21-1; d_call: NA; j_call: TRBJ2-7; clone_size: NA; cdr3_nt: TGTGCCAGCGCGCCGGGACAGGGGGCAGGCGAGCAGTACTTC; cdr3_aa: CASAPGQGAGEQYF
v_call: TRBV19; d_call: TRBD1; j_call: TRBJ1-5; clone_size: NA; cdr3_nt: TGTGCCAGTAGTATGGACAGGGTTGGTGGCAATCAGCCCCAGCATTTT; cdr3_aa: CASSMDRVGGNQPQHF
v_call: TRBV24-1; d_call: TRBD1; j_call: TRBJ2-3; clone_size: NA; cdr3_nt: TGTGCCACCAGTGACCACTGGACAGGGGGCGCAGATACGCAGTATTTT; cdr3_aa: CATSDHWTGGADTQYF
v_call: TRBV5-1; d_call: NA; j_call: TRBJ2-2; clone_size: NA; cdr3_nt: TGCGCCACCCGAAGGGGTTTAGACACCGGGGAGCTGTTTTTT; cdr3_aa: CATRRGLDTGELFF
v_call: TRBV6-5; d_call: NA; j_call: TRBJ1-4; clone_size: once; cdr3_nt: TGTGCCAGCAGTTACGTCGGGGGGAATGAAAAACTGTTTTTT; cdr3_aa: CASSYVGGNEKLFF
v_call: TRBV14; d_call: NA; j_call: TRBJ1-4; clone_size: NA; cdr3_nt: TGTGCCAGCAGCCAAAAGGGGGCAACTAATGAAAAACTGTTTTTT; cdr3_aa: CASSQKGATNEKLFF
v_call: TRBV19; d_call: NA; j_call: TRBJ2-5; clone_size: NA; cdr3_nt: TGTGCCAGTAGTAGACGTGGGCTAAAAGAGACCCAGTACTTC; cdr3_aa: CASSRRGLKETQYF
v_call: TRBV4-2; d_call: TRBD2; j_call: TRBJ2-3; clone_size: few; cdr3_nt: TGTGCCAGCAGCCAAGATGTAGCGGGACGATACACAGATACGCAGTATTTT; cdr3_aa: CASSQDVAGRYTDTQYF
v_call: TRBV19; d_call: NA; j_call: TRBJ2-7; clone_size: NA; cdr3_nt: TGTGCCAGTAGGACAACAGGGCTGGGTGGAGAGCAGTACTTC; cdr3_aa: CASRTTGLGGEQYF
v_call: TRBV30; d_call: NA; j_call: TRBJ1-1; clone_size: once; cdr3_nt: TGTGCCTGGAGTGTCGGGGTTTACGCTGAAGCTTTCTTT; cdr3_aa: CAWSVGVYAEAFF
v_call: TRBV3-1/TRBV3-2; d_call: NA; j_call: TRBJ1-4; clone_size: NA; cdr3_nt: TGTGCCAGCAGCCAAGTTGCGAGGGGGGGTGAAAAACTGTTTTTT; cdr3_aa: CASSQVARGGEKLFF
v_call: TRBV27; d_call: NA; j_call: TRBJ1-1; clone_size: NA; cdr3_nt: TGTGCCAGCAGTTTACCAGGGAACACTGAAGCTTTCTTT; cdr3_aa: CASSLPGNTEAFF
v_call: TRBV5-6; d_call: NA; j_call: TRBJ2-1; clone_size: once; cdr3_nt: TGTGCCAGCAGATTTGATAGCTACAATGAGCAGTTCTTC; cdr3_aa: CASRFDSYNEQFF
v_call: TRBV19; d_call: TRBD2; j_call: TRBJ2-3; clone_size: once; cdr3_nt: TGTGCCAGTAGTATCACTAGCGGGGGCACAGATACGCAGTATTTT; cdr3_aa: CASSITSGGTDTQYF
v_call: TRBV18; d_call: TRBD1; j_call: TRBJ1-2; clone_size: NA; cdr3_nt: TGTGCCAGCTCACCAGCCGCGGGACAGCTGTATGGCTACACCTTC; cdr3_aa: CASSPAAGQLYGYTF